These T cell receptor beta chains were read from a single sample in a study of early T cells in non-severe SARS-CoV-2 infection. MiXCR, run by TCRdb on the 5' RACE reads, gives a single entry per CDR3 protein. The table includes more than 65,000 distinct CDR3 sequences, around 15% detected once. Sequencing was performed on whole blood, taken at baseline. Source of these receptors: an adult who was a healthcare worker with PCR-confirmed SARS-CoV-2 infection or an uninfected control (not recorded which). CDR3s leave out the opening cysteine and the closing phenylalanine or tryptophan. The order of the fields is D gene, V gene, CDR3 protein. The D gene is left open where the match is weak.

NA	TRBV5-1	ASSFDGQNTEAF
NA	TRBV18	ASSPQGNEKLF
NA	TRBV20-1	SARDWGSSPLEDNEQF
NA	TRBV5-8	ASILWTTEAF
TRBD2	TRBV2	ASSEGAAGGNEQF
TRBD1	TRBV18	ASSPTKTGAVTEAF
NA	TRBV3-1	ASSQQIAVSYEQY
TRBD2	TRBV9	ASEGTGGAYNEQF
NA	TRBV3-1	ASNQLGEQF
NA	TRBV28	ASSVEAAFGTEAF
NA	TRBV29-1	SAAGDLAKNIQY
TRBD1	TRBV5-1	ASSSGTANSGANVLT
TRBD1	TRBV11-2	ASRSTGDSPLH
NA	TRBV28	ASSFGRGKTQY
TRBD1	TRBV7-9	ASSSSQGRNYGYT
NA	TRBV6-5	ASSYGGRGYGYT
TRBD2	TRBV6-5	ASSYDGGTYNEQF
NA	TRBV3-1	ASSRLGEQY
TRBD1	TRBV6-6	ASSYDRANGYT
TRBD2	TRBV11-3	ASSLWTSGRPSTDTQY
NA	TRBV18	ASSPVQGIQETQY
TRBD2	TRBV12-3/TRBV12-4	ASSLGLAGPSTDTQY
NA	TRBV7-2	ASSPLSSTDTQY
TRBD2	TRBV6-1	ASSEGPSGSSYEQY
NA	TRBV7-8	ASSLVFSYNEQF
TRBD1	TRBV7-6	ASSLAGQKETQY
NA	TRBV28	ASSPGPLNEKLF
TRBD1	TRBV10-2	ASGTGEGTQY
NA	TRBV5-4	ASSISAAGTQY
NA	TRBV5-6	ASSLKGTGTQY
TRBD2	TRBV9	ASSVALAGSNEQF
NA	TRBV3-1	ASSQADEGKLF
NA	TRBV20-1	SAFDSYSYNEQF
TRBD2	TRBV19	ASSIRFPGGTGEQF
NA	TRBV20-1	SASGATEAF
TRBD1	TRBV18	ASSPRGQDYGYT
NA	TRBV28	ASSPRISNEQF
NA	TRBV3-1	ASSQDLAAKQY
NA	TRBV12-3/TRBV12-4	ASSSFEANVLT
TRBD1	TRBV20-1	SATPDRDPDNEQF
NA	TRBV20-1	SARVDTYNEQF
TRBD2	TRBV11-2	ASSSPSGANTGELF
NA	TRBV29-1	SGGGTGNTIY
NA	TRBV3-1	ASSQRSAYEQY
TRBD2	TRBV2	ASSAPSGRANEQF
TRBD1	TRBV28	ASSIGTGYAGELF
NA	TRBV11-2	ASSLGGGYSYEQY
NA	TRBV30	AYATPEAF
TRBD2	TRBV18	VSSPTSIGDTQY
TRBD2	TRBV3-1	ASSTGTSGRNYNEQF
NA	TRBV9	ASSVVGNIYNEQF
TRBD1	TRBV28	ASTGGGAGANVLT
NA	TRBV10-3	AISESSGLGTEAF
NA	TRBV27	ASSPRPPRGYT
TRBD1	TRBV27	ASSLAQTGSDYGYT